Below are 23 T cell receptor beta chains sequenced from a single sample in a study of blood T cell repertoires in COVID-19. This table comes from immunoSEQ multiplex PCR, and its TCRdb copy is limited to in-frame clones, with some not included. The repertoire holds roughly 400,000 clones, with more than 75% as singletons. Material for sequencing was peripheral blood. These receptors were obtained from a woman aged 55-69 years with COVID-19, enrolled during active disease.

The count of this clone is one. CDR3 sequence: CASSHPTGTGGYGYTF. The CDR3 DNA follows: TGTGCCAGCAGCCATCCCACCGGGACAGGGGGTTATGGCTACACCTTC. This rearrangement joins TRBV3-1 (or the pseudogene TRBV3-2) to TRBJ1-2; 11 nucleotides match TRBD1. Losses at the gene ends were 3 bases for V and 5 bases for J; bases not matched to a gene: 8. The CDR3 has 16 residues. Germline-derived CDR1 and CDR2 are LGHDT and YNNKEL (reference sequence).

This chain connects TRBV11-3 to TRBJ2-7; TRBD2 matches 12 bases. J was trimmed by 1 base and V by 5 bases; bases with no gene match: 6. The CDR3 loop spans 16 amino acids. Germline CDR1 reads SGHNT; CDR2 reads YENEEA. The CDR3 DNA follows: TGTGCCAGCAGCGCCTCCGGGACTAGCGGGTCCTACGAGCAGTACTTC. Residues: CASSASGTSGSYEQYF.

CDR3 DNA: TGTGCCAGCCGGGGACAGGCTGGAAACACCATATATTTT. Its translation: CASRGQAGNTIYF. The chain carries TRBV2 and TRBJ1-3, with 8 bases fitting TRBD1. This CDR3 comprises 13 residues. Trimming removed 8 bases from V and 2 bases from J; junction bases left unmatched: 2. Germline CDR1 SNHLY, CDR2 FYNNEI.

The rearrangement uses TRBV5-1 and TRBJ2-6, with D hard to call. The V gene lost 4 bases and the J gene lost 1 base, with 9 bases spanning the gap. Germline assignment: CDR1 SGHRS and CDR2 YFSETQ. CDR3 size: 15 residues. Here the CDR3 DNA reads TGCGCCAGCAGCGGGCACGTATCTGGGGCCAACGTCCTGACTTTC. Amino acids: CASSGHVSGANVLTF.

The chain employs TRBV5-4 and TRBJ2-5; no clear D. V lost 7 bases, J lost 0 bases, and 10 bases lay in between. The CDR3 contains 13 residues. Germline-derived CDR1 and CDR2 are SGHNT and YYREEE (reference sequence). CDR3 nucleotides: TGTGCCAGCTCCGAAGCCAACCAAGAGACCCAGTACTTC. Protein product: CASSEANQETQYF. The whole variable domain, filled in from reference TRBV5-4 and TRBJ2-5, reads ETGVTQSPTHLIKTRGQQVTLRCSSQSGHNTVSWYQQALGQGPQFIFQYYREEENGRGNFPPRFSGLQFPNYSSELNVNALELDDSALYLCASSEANQETQYFGPGTRLLVL.

In its sample, this clone was seen a few times. The chain carries TRBV25-1 and TRBJ1-4; D unresolved. In germline, CDR1 is MGHDK, CDR2 SYGVNS. V gave up 1 base and J gave up 3 bases, with 15 bases separating them. The CDR3 runs 17 residues. In DNA, the CDR3 is TGTGCCAGCAGTGAATTTGGGCTGGTTTTATCTAATGAAAAACTGTTTTTT. Its protein product is CASSEFGLVLSNEKLFF.

A single count supports this clone. The V call is TRBV11-2, the J call TRBJ1-1; 10 nucleotides align to TRBD1. After removal of 4 bases from V and 3 bases from J, the junction contained 8 bases not matched to a gene. In germline, CDR1 is SGHAT, CDR2 FQNNGV. The CDR3 contains 16 residues. This CDR3 is CASSSPDRGRYTEAFF. CDR3 nucleotides: TGTGCCAGCAGCTCCCCGGACAGGGGGAGGTACACTGAAGCTTTCTTT.

The CDR3, as DNA: TGCGCCAGCAGCGTGGACAGGAGTACCTACGAGCAGTACTTC. Translation: CASSVDRSTYEQYF. The chain joins TRBV5-1 to TRBJ2-7; 7 positions match TRBD1. This CDR3 is built from 14 residues. The V gene end was trimmed by 4 bases and the J gene end by 2 bases; junction bases not matched to a gene: 6. Germline V gene data show CDR1 as SGHRS and CDR2 as YFSETQ.

The chain employs TRBV5-1 and TRBJ1-2, with TRBD1 as a possible D gene (6 bases). V lost 4 bases, J lost 8 bases, and 15 bases lay in between. The CDR3 is made up of 13 amino acids. The germline CDR1 and CDR2 sequences are SGHRS and YFSETQ. CDR3 nucleotides: TGCGCCAGCAGCCTAGACAGGAGACAGGGCTACACCTTC. The encoded protein is CASSLDRRQGYTF. The entire variable domain, with the rest obtained from reference TRBV5-1 and TRBJ1-2, is as follows: KAGVTQTPRYLIKTRGQQVTLSCSPISGHRSVSWYQQTPGQGLQFLFEYFSETQRNKGNFPGRFSGRQFSNSRSEMNVSTLELGDSALYLCASSLDRRQGYTFGSGTRLTVV.

The V call is TRBV25-1, the J call TRBJ1-2; TRBD1 aligns across 7 bases. Germline CDR1 is MGHDK and CDR2 is SYGVNS. V was pared by 5 bases and J by 4 bases, with 4 bases of the junction left unmatched. The CDR3 runs 13 residues. CDR3 DNA: TGTGCCAGCAGTAAAGGACAGGCCTATGGCTACACCTTC. Translating gives CASSKGQAYGYTF.

The sample holds a few counts of this clone. The rearrangement links TRBV7-8 to TRBJ2-7; 8 bases match TRBD1. With V trimmed by 3 bases and J by 1 base, 2 bases remained unmatched. This CDR3 is 14 amino acids long. CDR1 and CDR2 from the germline V gene are SGHVS and FQNEAQ. The chain's CDR3 is CASSFRQGSYEQYF. For the CDR3, the DNA is TGTGCCAGCAGCTTTAGACAGGGGTCCTACGAGCAGTACTTC.

The sample holds a few counts of this clone. The CDR3 reads CASSDSDGNSYEQYF. CDR3 sequence (DNA): TGTGCCAGCAGTGACAGCGACGGGAATTCTTACGAGCAGTACTTC. This chain links TRBV6-4 with TRBJ2-7, with a weak D call TRBD2 (5 bases). Trimming removed 2 bases from V and 4 bases from J, with 15 bases in between. The germline V gene has CDR1 MRHNA and CDR2 SNTAGT. This CDR3 has 15 residues.

A note on this clone: One junction end does not reproduce the germline sequence, and a read error may be involved. The J gene is TRBJ1-6, the V gene TRBV7-7, with 7 nucleotides matching TRBD1. The germline gives CDR1 SSHAT, CDR2 FNYEAQ (reference sequence). This CDR3 contains 15 residues. The CDR3 nucleotides read TGTGCTAGCAGCAGAATACAGGGGACTAATTCACCCCTCCACTTT. The encoded protein is CASSRIQGTNSPLHF.

The chain couples TRBV5-1 to TRBJ2-2, with TRBD2 matching 11 bases. Germline V lookup: CDR1 SGHRS, CDR2 YFSETQ. The CDR3 extends over 16 amino acids. Germline trimming cut 4 bases from V and 4 bases from J; bases unmatched to any gene: 6. CDR3 sequence (DNA): TGCGCCAGCAGCAAACTAGCGGGGGACTTCACCGGGGAGCTGTTTTTT. Residues: CASSKLAGDFTGELFF.

This clone has a single count. V and J are TRBV5-1 and TRBJ2-5; D perhaps matches TRBD2 (6 bases). CDR1 and CDR2 from the germline V gene are SGHRS and YFSETQ. V lost 5 bases to trimming and J lost 2 bases, with 13 bases between them. The CDR3 loop spans 14 amino acids. The CDR3 region has the DNA TGCGCCAGCAGGATGCTCGGGAGACAAGAGACCCAGTACTTC. It codes for CASRMLGRQETQYF.

The V gene is TRBV7-2, the J gene TRBJ2-1; 7 bases are shared with TRBD1. Germline CDR1 is SGHTA and CDR2 is FQGNSA. The CDR3 is 16 amino acids. V lost 0 bases and J lost 7; bases outside the gene matches: 9. CDR3: CASSLAWDSLMNEQFF. Written as DNA, the CDR3 is TGTGCCAGCAGCTTAGCTTGGGACAGTCTTATGAATGAGCAGTTCTTC.

The chain couples TRBV7-9 to TRBJ2-3, with TRBD2 as a possible D gene (5 bases). V lost 7 bases to trimming and J lost 0 bases, with 17 bases between them. Germline CDR1 reads SEHNR; CDR2 reads FQNEAQ (reference sequence). This CDR3 contains 16 residues. CDR3 DNA sequence: TGTGCCAGCAATGAGGGTTTCTTTGTTAGCACAGATACGCAGTATTTT. This encodes CASNEGFFVSTDTQYF.

This chain connects TRBV21-1 to TRBJ1-3. TRBV21-1 is given as a pseudogene. This CDR3 region has 15 residues. The CDR3 DNA is TGTGCCAGCAGCAAAATGGGGGGAACTGGAAACACCATATATTTT. Translation: CASSKMGGTGNTIYF.

The chain carries TRBV2 and TRBJ2-1, with D perhaps matching TRBD1 (6 bases). V was pared by 8 bases and J by 7 bases, with 12 bases between. The CDR3 runs to 12 residues. Germline V lookup: CDR1 SNHLY, CDR2 FYNNEI. The CDR3 DNA reads as TGTGCCAGCCAACAGGGTAGGAATGAGCAGTTCTTC. As protein: CASQQGRNEQFF.

The V gene is TRBV30, the J gene TRBJ1-2; D uncertain. The CDR3 sequence is 13 residues long. V was cut by 0 bases and J by 6 bases, with 11 bases left in between. Per the germline V gene, CDR1 is GTSNPN and CDR2 is SVGIG (reference sequence). CDR3 sequence (DNA): TGTGCCTGGAGTGTATCAGACAAGCATGGCTACACCTTC. Translated: CAWSVSDKHGYTF.

The chain joins TRBV5-1 to TRBJ2-7; TRBD1 matches at 7 bases. This CDR3 has 14 residues. V lost 1 base to trimming and J lost 1 base; unmatched junction nucleotides: 2. Germline V gives CDR1 SGHRS, CDR2 YFSETQ. CDR3 loop: CASSLNRGSYEQYF. The CDR3 DNA sequence: TGCGCCAGCAGCTTGAACAGGGGTTCCTACGAGCAGTACTTC. The whole variable domain, filled in from reference TRBV5-1 and TRBJ2-7, reads KAGVTQTPRYLIKTRGQQVTLSCSPISGHRSVSWYQQTPGQGLQFLFEYFSETQRNKGNFPGRFSGRQFSNSRSEMNVSTLELGDSALYLCASSLNRGSYEQYFGPGTRLTVT.

This clone appeared a single time. The chain links TRBV9 to TRBJ1-6; TRBD1 is a possible D gene (6 bases). The CDR3 has 16 amino acids. The germline V and J ends were trimmed by 0 bases and 5 bases, with 12 bases remaining between them. CDR1 SGDLS and CDR2 YYNGEE come from the germline V gene. The CDR3 DNA follows: TGTGCCAGCAGCGTAGCCCAGGGGCTAGATAATTCACCCCTCCACTTT. Encoded protein: CASSVAQGLDNSPLHF. Full variable domain (remainder filled in from reference TRBV9 and TRBJ1-6): DSGVTQTPKHLITATGQRVTLRCSPRSGDLSVYWYQQSLDQGLQFLIQYYNGEERAKGNILERFSAQQFPDLHSELNLSSLELGDSALYFCASSVAQGLDNSPLHFGNGTRLTVT.

A few counts support this clone. This chain links TRBV27 with TRBJ1-4; D unclear. Germline lookup yields CDR1 MNHEY and CDR2 SMNVEV (reference sequence). This CDR3 has 14 residues. V was trimmed by 4 bases and J by 7 bases, leaving 13 bases between them. This CDR3 reads CASSSTTEREKLFF. The CDR3 DNA is TGTGCCAGCAGTTCGACTACGGAACGTGAAAAACTGTTTTTT. Based on the CDR3 plus reference TRBV27 and TRBJ1-4, the full variable domain is EAQVTQNPRYLITVTGKKLTVTCSQNMNHEYMSWYRQDPGLGLRQIYYSMNVEVTDKGDVPEGYKVSRKEKRNFPLILESPSPNQTSLYFCASSSTTEREKLFFGSGTQLSVL.